Following are 28 T cell receptor beta chains from one sample sequenced in a study of T-cell memory formation after mild COVID-19. TCRdb re-analysed the 5' RACE reads in MiXCR, keeping a single row per CDR3 protein. Of fewer than 140,000 distinct CDR3 sequences in the sample, roughly 12% were seen once. The sample comprised PBMCs or a T cell subset sorted from them (not recorded which). These receptors were taken from an adult woman who had mild COVID-19 (a few samples of this study predate the infection). Cell type and time point are not known.

This chain joins TRBV4-1 and TRBJ2-1, with 8 bases fitting TRBD2. Germline lookup yields CDR1 MGHRA and CDR2 YSYEKL. Trimming at V came to 4 bases and at J to 4 bases, leaving 6 bases not matched to a gene. The CDR3 runs to 15 residues. The CDR3, as DNA: TGCGCCAGCAGCCCTAGGACTAGCTTATACAATGAGCAGTTCTTC. The encoded protein is CASSPRTSLYNEQFF.

The V and J genes are TRBV12-3 or TRBV12-4 and TRBJ2-7; 7 bases are a match to TRBD1. V was pared by 5 bases and J by 2 bases, with 6 bases of the junction left unmatched. This CDR3 region has 14 residues. The CDR3, as DNA: TGTGCCAGCAGTCCGACAGGGACCCCCTACGAGCAGTACTTC. It codes for CASSPTGTPYEQYF.

The chain combines TRBV19 with TRBJ2-1; the D is unclear. The CDR3 extends over 13 amino acids. Trimming left V 8 bases short and J 4 bases short, with 12 bases between. Per germline, CDR1 LNHDA and CDR2 SQIVND (reference sequence). The CDR3 bases are TGTGCCAGTCAAGCGAGTAGGTACAATGAGCAGTTCTTC. Translated: CASQASRYNEQFF.

This chain uses TRBV19 with TRBJ2-7, with a weak D call TRBD1 (6 bases). The CDR3 has 14 amino acids. In germline, CDR1 is LNHDA, CDR2 SQIVND (reference sequence). The ends were cut back, 5 bases at V and 0 bases at J, with 11 bases in the middle. The CDR3 here is CASSARDNSYEQYF. CDR3 bases: TGTGCCAGTAGTGCTCGGGACAACTCCTACGAGCAGTACTTC.

The V and J genes are TRBV5-5 and TRBJ1-1; TRBD1 might be the D (5 bases). The CDR3 consists of 15 residues. V was shortened by 1 base and J by 3 bases, with 13 bases between the two germline ends. Germline CDR1 is SGHKS and CDR2 is YYEKEE (reference sequence). In nucleotides, the CDR3 is TGTGCCAGCAGCTTGAATCGGGCAGGGTACACTGAAGCTTTCTTT. This translates into CASSLNRAGYTEAFF.

This rearrangement joins TRBV29-1 to TRBJ2-1, with TRBD2 as a possible D gene (6 bases). CDR3 length: 11 residues. V was cut by 7 bases and J by 5 bases, with 9 bases left in between. Germline values: CDR1 SQVTM, CDR2 ANQGSEA. CDR3 sequence: CSGRGDNEQFF. DNA for the CDR3: TGCAGCGGGAGGGGCGACAATGAGCAGTTCTTC.

V and J are TRBV7-6 and TRBJ2-3; the D gene is possibly TRBD2 (6 bases). This CDR3 spans 15 amino acids. V gave up 3 bases and J gave up 2 bases, with 12 bases separating them. From germline, CDR1 is SGHVS and CDR2 FNYEAQ. The CDR3 is CASSFQGGATDTQYF. CDR3 coding DNA: TGTGCCAGCAGCTTCCAAGGCGGGGCCACAGATACGCAGTATTTT. Based on the CDR3 plus reference TRBV7-6 and TRBJ2-3, the full variable domain is GAGVSQSPRYKVTKRGQDVALRCDPISGHVSLYWYRQALGQGPEFLTYFNYEAQQDKSGLPNDRFSAERPEGSISTLTIQRTEQRDSAMYRCASSFQGGATDTQYFGPGTRLTVL.

The gene calls are TRBV6-5 and TRBJ2-7, with TRBD1 identical over 8 bases. The germline V gene encodes CDR1 MNHEY and CDR2 SVGAGI. J gave up 3 bases and V 0 bases, and 10 bases lay outside the gene matches. The length of the CDR3 is 17 residues. The CDR3, as DNA: TGTGCCAGCAGTTACTCTTCAGGGGGCGCGAGGGGCTACGAGCAGTACTTC. Residues: CASSYSSGGARGYEQYF.

Of note for this clonotype: The missing conserved phenylalanine or tryptophan at the end of this CDR3 makes a read error likely. The chain joins TRBV20-1 to TRBJ2-1; D may be TRBD2 (7 bases). CDR1 DFQATT and CDR2 SNEGSKA come from the germline V gene (reference sequence). The CDR3 spans 11 residues. The CDR3 DNA is TGCGTTGGGTCGGGGGGCGGTGAGCAGTTCTCC. Protein product: CVGSGGGEQFS.

The V gene is TRBV5-5, the J gene TRBJ2-7; no definite D call. The germline CDR1 and CDR2 sequences are SGHKS and YYEKEE (reference sequence). The length of the CDR3 is 13 residues. With 4 bases removed from V and 5 bases from J, the gap between germline ends came to 13 bases. The CDR3 loop is CASSPRNSDEQYF. CDR3 sequence (DNA): TGTGCCAGCAGCCCTCGGAACAGCGACGAGCAGTACTTC.

The sample holds many counts of this clonotype. The chain has TRBV7-9 and TRBJ1-2; D not certain. Germline CDR1 is SEHNR and CDR2 is FQNEAQ (reference sequence). V was trimmed by 5 bases and J by 6 bases, leaving 13 bases between them. The length of the CDR3 is 13 residues. CDR3 nucleotide sequence: TGTGCCAGCAGCGGCGCCGGGTCTCATGGCTACACCTTC. It yields the protein CASSGAGSHGYTF.

This clonotype has a handful of counts. V is TRBV20-1 and J is TRBJ2-7, with TRBD2 as a possible D gene (7 bases). The CDR3 has 17 residues. The V and J ends lost 0 bases and 4 bases respectively, with 22 bases between them. Germline V gene data show CDR1 as DFQATT and CDR2 as SNEGSKA (reference sequence). CDR3 protein: CSARDGGRLASGYEQYF. Written as DNA, the CDR3 is TGCAGTGCTAGAGATGGGGGCAGACTAGCTTCGGGTTACGAGCAGTACTTC.

This clonotype came up many times. This chain links TRBV27 with TRBJ2-1; D ambiguous. There are 13 residues in the CDR3. Germline V CDR1 and CDR2: MNHEY, SMNVEV (reference sequence). V was shortened by 2 bases and J by 6 bases, with 8 bases between the two germline ends. DNA for the CDR3: TGTGCCAGCAGTTTAACGCGGACCAATGAGCAGTTCTTC. It translates to CASSLTRTNEQFF.

The chain has TRBV12-3 or TRBV12-4 and TRBJ1-2, with 8 bases aligning to TRBD1. This CDR3 is built from 13 residues. The junction had 2 bases not matched to a gene; V was cut back by 5 bases and J by 3 bases. CDR3 in amino acids: CASSPGQDYGYTF. The CDR3 region has the DNA TGTGCCAGCAGTCCGGGACAGGACTATGGCTACACCTTC.

This clonotype has only a few counts. The chain combines TRBV16 with TRBJ2-7, with D maybe TRBD2 (5 bases). CDR1 is KGHSY, CDR2 FQNENV, per germline. CDR3 length: 14 amino acids. V dropped 5 bases and J dropped 4 bases, with 15 bases sitting between them. Here the CDR3 DNA reads TGTGCCAGCAGCACCGAGGGAATAGGGTACGAGCAGTACTTC. It encodes CASSTEGIGYEQYF.

This clonotype has ten or more counts. The chain joins TRBV5-1 to TRBJ2-7; 9 positions match TRBD1. V was clipped by 3 bases and J by 2 bases; unmatched bases: 6. This CDR3 is 15 amino acids long. Germline CDR1 reads SGHRS; CDR2 reads YFSETQ. CDR3 amino acids: CASSYRDRVTYEQYF. In DNA, the CDR3 is TGCGCCAGCAGCTACCGGGACAGGGTAACCTACGAGCAGTACTTC.

This clonotype was observed a handful of times. DNA of the CDR3: TGTGCCAGCAGTTTTTCGGACGGGAACACTGAAGCTTTCTTT. Residues: CASSFSDGNTEAFF. The chain has TRBV6-5 and TRBJ1-1; D is unclear. This CDR3 region has 14 residues. Per germline, CDR1 MNHEY and CDR2 SVGAGI. Trimming left V 4 bases short and J 1 base short, with 10 bases between.

In its sample, this clonotype was seen a few times. V gene TRBV5-1 combines with J gene TRBJ1-6, with D hard to call. The V and J ends lost 4 bases and 3 bases respectively, with 5 bases between them. Germline CDR1 is SGHRS and CDR2 is YFSETQ. The CDR3 covers 13 residues. The CDR3 sequence: CASSLHYNSPLHF. The CDR3 DNA follows: TGCGCCAGCAGCCTACACTATAATTCACCCCTCCACTTT.

This chain uses TRBV7-9 with TRBJ2-1; no firm D call. The germline CDR1 and CDR2 sequences are SEHNR and FQNEAQ (reference sequence). Trimming took off 4 bases at V and 5 bases at J, with 21 bases between the two ends. This CDR3 spans 17 amino acids. The CDR3 DNA sequence: TGTGCCAGCAGCTCAGTTATACCAGGACGGCAAGACAATGAGCAGTTCTTC. It yields the protein CASSSVIPGRQDNEQFF.

This clonotype was seen at least ten times. This chain connects TRBV20-1 to TRBJ2-7; possibly TRBD2 for D (5 bases). Between the trimmed V and J ends, which lost 3 bases and 4 bases, there was a span of 13 bases. Germline lookup yields CDR1 DFQATT and CDR2 SNEGSKA (reference sequence). CDR3 size: 13 residues. CDR3 sequence (DNA): TGCAGTGCTAGGGCTAGCCGCGAATACGAGCAGTACTTC. It codes for CSARASREYEQYF.

The chain uses TRBV3-1 and TRBJ2-7; D gene uncertain. The CDR3 has 13 residues. The ends were cut back, 0 bases at V and 3 bases at J, with 6 bases in the middle. In germline, CDR1 is LGHDT, CDR2 YNNKEL (reference sequence). The chain's CDR3 is CASSQEIHYEQYF. The CDR3 DNA follows: TGTGCCAGCAGCCAAGAAATCCACTACGAGCAGTACTTC.

This chain connects TRBV9 to TRBJ2-5; 9 bases map to TRBD1. The junction had 4 bases not matched to a gene; V was cut back by 3 bases and J by 1 base. Per germline, CDR1 SGDLS and CDR2 YYNGEE. This CDR3 has 15 amino acids. DNA for the CDR3: TGTGCCAGCAGCGCGCCGGGACAGGGCCAAGAGACCCAGTACTTC. Translating it yields CASSAPGQGQETQYF.

The chain recombines TRBV7-6 with TRBJ2-2; 10 bases match TRBD2. Losses at the gene ends were 5 bases for V and 4 bases for J; bases not matched to a gene: 4. Germline V gives CDR1 SGHVS, CDR2 FNYEAQ. The CDR3 loop spans 15 amino acids. The CDR3 bases are TGTGCCAGCAGCGCTACTAGCGGGACCACCGGGGAGCTGTTTTTT. Its translation is CASSATSGTTGELFF.

This clonotype has more than one count but fewer than ten. J is TRBJ2-7 and V is TRBV19, with D uncertain. CDR1 is LNHDA and CDR2 is SQIVND in the germline V gene (reference sequence). The CDR3 contains 14 residues. With 4 bases removed from V and 1 base from J, the gap between germline ends came to 11 bases. CDR3 bases: TGTGCCAGTAGTAACGTGGCAGCTTCCTACGAGCAGTACTTC. This sequence encodes CASSNVAASYEQYF.

The chain uses TRBV13 and TRBJ1-3; D is unclear. The germline CDR1 and CDR2 sequences are PRHDT and FYEKMQ (reference sequence). The V end was cut by 5 bases, the J end by 8 bases, with 16 bases between. CDR3 length: 14 amino acids. This chain's CDR3 is CASSRWSNPDTIYF. CDR3 nucleotide sequence: TGTGCCAGCAGCCGATGGAGTAACCCAGACACCATATATTTT.

This clonotype occurred many times. This rearrangement joins TRBV4-1 to TRBJ2-2; TRBD1 matches 7 bases. The CDR3 runs to 15 residues. J was trimmed by 4 bases and V by 6 bases; bases with no gene match: 8. The V gene's germline CDR1 is MGHRA and CDR2 YSYEKL. CDR3 in amino acids: CASRLGGRGTGELFF. The CDR3 DNA reads as TGCGCCAGCAGGCTAGGGGGCCGAGGCACCGGGGAGCTGTTTTTT.

Many counts were recorded for this clonotype. This rearrangement joins TRBV4-1 to TRBJ2-7, with a tentative D call TRBD1 (6 bases). Germline values: CDR1 MGHRA, CDR2 YSYEKL. With 0 bases removed from V and 2 bases from J, the gap between germline ends came to 14 bases. This CDR3 has 16 amino acids. The CDR3 reads CASSQDAGAFTYEQYF. Written as DNA, the CDR3 is TGCGCCAGCAGCCAAGATGCAGGGGCCTTTACCTACGAGCAGTACTTC.

This clonotype was counted only a few times. The chain joins TRBV5-1 to TRBJ2-3; 9 bases line up with TRBD1. This CDR3 is 14 amino acids long. V was pared by 4 bases and J by 6 bases, with 6 bases of the junction left unmatched. Germline V gene sequence: CDR1 SGHRS, CDR2 YFSETQ. CDR3 loop: CASSKGQGRDTQYF. CDR3 bases: TGCGCCAGCAGCAAAGGACAGGGGAGGGATACGCAGTATTTT.